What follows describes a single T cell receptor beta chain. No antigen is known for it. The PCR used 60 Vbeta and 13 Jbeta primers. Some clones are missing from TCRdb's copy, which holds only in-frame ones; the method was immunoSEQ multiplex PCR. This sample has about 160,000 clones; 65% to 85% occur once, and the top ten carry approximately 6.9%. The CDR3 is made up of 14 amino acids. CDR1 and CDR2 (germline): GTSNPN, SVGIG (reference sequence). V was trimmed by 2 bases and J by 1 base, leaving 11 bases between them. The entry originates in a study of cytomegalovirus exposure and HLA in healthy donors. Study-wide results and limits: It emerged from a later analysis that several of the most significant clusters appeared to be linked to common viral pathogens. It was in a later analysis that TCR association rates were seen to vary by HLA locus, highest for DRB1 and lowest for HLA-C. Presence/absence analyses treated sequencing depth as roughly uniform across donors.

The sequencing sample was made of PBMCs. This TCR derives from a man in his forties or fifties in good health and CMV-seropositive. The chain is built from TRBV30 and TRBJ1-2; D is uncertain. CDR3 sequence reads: CAWSPSPSNYGYTF. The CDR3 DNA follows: TGTGCCTGGAGTCCCTCCCCCAGTAACTATGGCTACACCTTC.